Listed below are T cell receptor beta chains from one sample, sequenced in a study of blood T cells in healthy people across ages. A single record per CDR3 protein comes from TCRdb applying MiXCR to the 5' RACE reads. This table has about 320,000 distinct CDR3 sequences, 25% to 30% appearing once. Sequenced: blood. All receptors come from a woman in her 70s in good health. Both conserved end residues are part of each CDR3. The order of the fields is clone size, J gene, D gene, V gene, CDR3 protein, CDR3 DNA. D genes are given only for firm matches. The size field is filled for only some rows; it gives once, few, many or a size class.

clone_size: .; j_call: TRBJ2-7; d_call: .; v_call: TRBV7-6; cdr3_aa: CASSLQTGTYEQYF; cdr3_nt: TGTGCCAGCAGCTTGCAAACAGGAACCTACGAGCAGTACTTC
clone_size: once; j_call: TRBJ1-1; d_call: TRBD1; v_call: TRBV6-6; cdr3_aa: CASSYGTGAEAFF; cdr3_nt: TGTGCCAGCAGTTACGGGACAGGGGCGGAAGCTTTCTTT
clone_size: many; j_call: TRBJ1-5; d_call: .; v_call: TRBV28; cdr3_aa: CASSFETGDRQPQHF; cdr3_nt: TGTGCCAGCAGTTTCGAGACGGGAGACCGTCAGCCCCAGCATTTT
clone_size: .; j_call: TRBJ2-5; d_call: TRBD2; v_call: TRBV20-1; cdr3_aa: CSASVGGGRAETQYF; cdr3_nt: TGCAGTGCTAGTGTCGGGGGGGGCAGAGCTGAGACCCAGTACTTC
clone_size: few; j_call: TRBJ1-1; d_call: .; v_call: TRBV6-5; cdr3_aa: CASRRQVNTEAFF; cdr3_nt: TGTGCCAGCAGAAGACAGGTGAACACTGAAGCTTTCTTT
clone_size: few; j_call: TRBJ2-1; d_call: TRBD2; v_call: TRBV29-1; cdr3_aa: CSLGGSVYEQFF; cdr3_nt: TGCAGCCTTGGCGGGAGTGTCTATGAGCAGTTCTTC
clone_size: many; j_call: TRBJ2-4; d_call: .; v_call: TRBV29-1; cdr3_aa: CSGRTELAKNIQYF; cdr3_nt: TGCAGCGGACGGACAGAACTAGCCAAAAACATTCAGTACTTC
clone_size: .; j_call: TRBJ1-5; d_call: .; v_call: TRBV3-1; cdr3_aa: CASSQSGDSNQPQHF; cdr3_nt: TGTGCCAGCAGCCAATCCGGGGATAGCAATCAGCCCCAGCATTTT
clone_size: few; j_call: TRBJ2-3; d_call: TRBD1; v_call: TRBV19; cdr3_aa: CASTRDSPTDTQYF; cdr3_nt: TGTGCCAGTACAAGGGACAGCCCCACAGATACGCAGTATTTT
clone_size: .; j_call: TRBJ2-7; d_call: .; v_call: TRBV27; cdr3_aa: CASSFRAWGYEQYF; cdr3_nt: TGTGCCAGCAGTTTCAGAGCATGGGGCTACGAGCAGTACTTC
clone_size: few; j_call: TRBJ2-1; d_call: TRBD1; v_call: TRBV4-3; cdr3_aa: CASSQEPTGGKYNEQFF; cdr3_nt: TGCGCCAGCAGCCAAGAACCTACAGGGGGGAAATACAATGAGCAGTTCTTC
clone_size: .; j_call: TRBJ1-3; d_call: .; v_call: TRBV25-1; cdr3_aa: CASSEWASGPGNTIYF; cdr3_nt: TGTGCCAGCAGTGAATGGGCCAGCGGCCCTGGAAACACCATATATTTT
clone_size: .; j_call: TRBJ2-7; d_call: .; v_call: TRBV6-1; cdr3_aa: CASRNRQSSYEQYF; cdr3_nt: TGTGCCAGCAGAAATCGACAGAGCTCCTACGAGCAGTACTTC
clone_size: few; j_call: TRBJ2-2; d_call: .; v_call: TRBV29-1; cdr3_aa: CSVVSKSGGELFF; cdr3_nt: TGCAGCGTTGTTTCAAAAAGCGGCGGGGAGCTGTTTTTT
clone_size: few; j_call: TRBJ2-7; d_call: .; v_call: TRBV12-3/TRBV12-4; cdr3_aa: CASSAIVHEQYF; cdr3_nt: TGTGCCAGCAGTGCCATAGTCCACGAGCAGTACTTC
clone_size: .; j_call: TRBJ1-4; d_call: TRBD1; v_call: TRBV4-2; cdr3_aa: CASSQGQGNEKLFF; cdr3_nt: TGTGCCAGCAGCCAAGGACAGGGGAATGAAAAACTGTTTTTT